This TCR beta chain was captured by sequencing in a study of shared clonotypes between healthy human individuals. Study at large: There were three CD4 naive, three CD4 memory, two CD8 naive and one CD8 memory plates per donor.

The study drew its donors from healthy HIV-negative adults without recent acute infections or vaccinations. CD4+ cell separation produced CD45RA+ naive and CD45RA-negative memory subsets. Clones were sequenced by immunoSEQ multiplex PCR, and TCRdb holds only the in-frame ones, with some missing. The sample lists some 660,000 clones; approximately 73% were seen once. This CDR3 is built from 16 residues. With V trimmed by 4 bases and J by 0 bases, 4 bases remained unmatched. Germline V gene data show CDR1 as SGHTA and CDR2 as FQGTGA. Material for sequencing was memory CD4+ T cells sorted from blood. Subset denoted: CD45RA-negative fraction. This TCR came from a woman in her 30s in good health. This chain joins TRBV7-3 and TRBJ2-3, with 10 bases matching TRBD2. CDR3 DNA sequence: TGTGCCAGCAGCTCGAGACTAGCGGGTAGCACAGATACGCAGTATTTT. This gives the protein CASSSRLAGSTDTQYF.